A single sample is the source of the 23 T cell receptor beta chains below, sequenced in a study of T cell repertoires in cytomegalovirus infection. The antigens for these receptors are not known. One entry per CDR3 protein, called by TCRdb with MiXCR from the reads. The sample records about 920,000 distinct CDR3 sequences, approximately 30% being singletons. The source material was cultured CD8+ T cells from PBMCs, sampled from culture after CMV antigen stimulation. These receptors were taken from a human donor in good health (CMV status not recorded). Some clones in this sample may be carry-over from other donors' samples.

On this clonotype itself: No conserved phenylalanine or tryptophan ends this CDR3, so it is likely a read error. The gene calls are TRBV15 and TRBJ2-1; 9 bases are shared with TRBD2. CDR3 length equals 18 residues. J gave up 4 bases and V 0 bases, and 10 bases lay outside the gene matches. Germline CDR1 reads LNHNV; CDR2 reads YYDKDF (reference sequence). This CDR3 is CATSRDPLAGGKYNEQFS. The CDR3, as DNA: TGTGCCACCAGCAGAGATCCATTGGCGGGGGGGAAATACAATGAGCAGTTCTCC.

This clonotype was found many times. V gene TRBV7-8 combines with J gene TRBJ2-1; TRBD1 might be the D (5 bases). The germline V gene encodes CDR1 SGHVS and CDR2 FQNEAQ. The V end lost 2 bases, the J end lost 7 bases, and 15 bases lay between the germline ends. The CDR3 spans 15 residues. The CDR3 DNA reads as TGTGCCAGCAGCTTACCTTTAGCAGGGTTAAATGAGCAGTTCTTC. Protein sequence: CASSLPLAGLNEQFF. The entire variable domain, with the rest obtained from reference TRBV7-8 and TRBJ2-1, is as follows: GAGVSQSPRYKVAKRGQDVALRCDPISGHVSLFWYQQALGQGPEFLTYFQNEAQLDKSGLPSDRFFAERPEGSVSTLKIQRTQQEDSAVYLCASSLPLAGLNEQFFGPGTRLTVL.

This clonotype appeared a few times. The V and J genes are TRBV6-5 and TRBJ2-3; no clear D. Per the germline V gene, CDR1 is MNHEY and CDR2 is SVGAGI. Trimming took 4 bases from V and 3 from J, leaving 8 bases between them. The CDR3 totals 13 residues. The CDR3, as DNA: TGTGCCAGCAGTTGGTTGGGAACAGATACGCAGTATTTT. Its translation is CASSWLGTDTQYF.

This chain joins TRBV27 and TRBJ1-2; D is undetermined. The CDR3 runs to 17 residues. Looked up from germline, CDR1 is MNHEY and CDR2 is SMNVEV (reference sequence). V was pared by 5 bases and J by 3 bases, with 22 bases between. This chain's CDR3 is CASSRLPLEGADYGYTF. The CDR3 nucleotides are TGTGCCAGCAGTCGACTGCCCCTTGAGGGCGCCGACTATGGCTACACCTTC.

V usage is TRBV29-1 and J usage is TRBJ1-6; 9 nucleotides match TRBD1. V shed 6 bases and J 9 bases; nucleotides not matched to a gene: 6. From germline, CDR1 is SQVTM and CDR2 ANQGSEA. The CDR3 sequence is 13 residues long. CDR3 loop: CSVAGTGTSPLHF. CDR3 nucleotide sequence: TGCAGCGTCGCCGGGACAGGGACTTCACCCCTCCACTTT.

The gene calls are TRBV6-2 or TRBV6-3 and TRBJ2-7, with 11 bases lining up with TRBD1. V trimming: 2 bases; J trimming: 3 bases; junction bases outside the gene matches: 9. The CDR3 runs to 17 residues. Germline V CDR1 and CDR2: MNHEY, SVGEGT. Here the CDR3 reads CASSYNPGTGGLYEQYF. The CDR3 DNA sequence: TGTGCCAGCAGTTACAACCCCGGGACAGGGGGTCTCTACGAGCAGTACTTC.

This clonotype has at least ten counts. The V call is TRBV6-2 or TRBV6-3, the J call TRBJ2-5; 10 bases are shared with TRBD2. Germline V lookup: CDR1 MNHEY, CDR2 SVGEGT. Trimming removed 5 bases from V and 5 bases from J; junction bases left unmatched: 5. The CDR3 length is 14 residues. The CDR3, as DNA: TGTGCCAGCAGTCCTGGACTAGCGGCCGAGACCCAGTACTTC. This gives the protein CASSPGLAAETQYF.

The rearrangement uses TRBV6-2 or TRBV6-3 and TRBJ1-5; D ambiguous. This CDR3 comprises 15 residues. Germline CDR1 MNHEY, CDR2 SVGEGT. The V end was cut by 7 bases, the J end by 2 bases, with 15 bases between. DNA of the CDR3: TGTGCCAGCACCCCAAACCCTGAGGGCAATCAGCCCCAGCATTTT. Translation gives CASTPNPEGNQPQHF.

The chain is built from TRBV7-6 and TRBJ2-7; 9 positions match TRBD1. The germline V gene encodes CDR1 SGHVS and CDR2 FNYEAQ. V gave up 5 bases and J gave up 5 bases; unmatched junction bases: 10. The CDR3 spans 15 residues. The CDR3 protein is CASSLTGQGYDEQYF. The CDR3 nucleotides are TGTGCCAGCAGCCTTACGGGACAGGGCTATGACGAGCAGTACTTC.

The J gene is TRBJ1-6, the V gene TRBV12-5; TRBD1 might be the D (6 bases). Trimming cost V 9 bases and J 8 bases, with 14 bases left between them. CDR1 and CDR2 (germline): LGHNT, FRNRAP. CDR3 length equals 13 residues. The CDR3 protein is CASGGRKDSPLHF. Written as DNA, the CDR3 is TGTGCTAGCGGGGGGCGCAAGGATTCACCCCTCCACTTT.

The chain's CDR3 is CASSSAPGAQPQHF. CDR3 coding DNA: TGTGCCAGCAGCTCCGCCCCGGGGGCTCAGCCCCAGCATTTT. The chain joins TRBV5-4 to TRBJ1-5; weak D call: TRBD1 (6 bases). Germline V gene sequence: CDR1 SGHNT, CDR2 YYREEE (reference sequence). The CDR3 length is 14 residues. With 3 bases removed from V and 6 bases from J, the gap between germline ends came to 13 bases.

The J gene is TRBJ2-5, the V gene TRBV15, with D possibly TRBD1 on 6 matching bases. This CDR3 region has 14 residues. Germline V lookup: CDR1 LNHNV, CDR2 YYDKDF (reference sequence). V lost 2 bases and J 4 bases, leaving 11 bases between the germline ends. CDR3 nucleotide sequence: TGTGCCACCAGCAGAACCAGGGGATTAGAGACCCAGTACTTC. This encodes CATSRTRGLETQYF.

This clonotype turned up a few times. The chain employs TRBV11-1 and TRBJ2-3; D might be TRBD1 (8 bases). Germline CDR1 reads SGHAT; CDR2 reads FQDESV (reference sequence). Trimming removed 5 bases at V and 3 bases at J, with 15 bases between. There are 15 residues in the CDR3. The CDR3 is CASSLDREGTDTQYF. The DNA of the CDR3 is TGTGCCAGCAGCCTGGACAGGGAGGGGACAGATACGCAGTATTTT. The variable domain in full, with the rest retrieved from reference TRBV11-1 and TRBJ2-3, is EAEVAQSPRYKITEKSQAVAFWCDPISGHATLYWYRQILGQGPELLVQFQDESVVDDSQLPKDRFSAERLKGVDSTLKIQPAELGDSAMYLCASSLDREGTDTQYFGPGTRLTVL.

This chain's CDR3 is CSARVDIGAYGYTF. For the CDR3, the DNA is TGCAGTGCTAGAGTCGATATAGGGGCTTATGGCTACACCTTC. V usage is TRBV20-1 and J usage is TRBJ1-2; D is possibly TRBD1 (5 bases). Germline lookup yields CDR1 DFQATT and CDR2 SNEGSKA (reference sequence). The CDR3 sequence is 14 residues long. V lost 1 base and J lost 5, with 14 bases in between.

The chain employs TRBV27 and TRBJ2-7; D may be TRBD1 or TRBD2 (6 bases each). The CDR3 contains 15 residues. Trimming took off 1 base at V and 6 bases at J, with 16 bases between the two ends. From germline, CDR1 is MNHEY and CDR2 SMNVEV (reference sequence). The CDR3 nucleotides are TGTGCCAGCAGTTTATTAGGGGGGAGGAGAGGCGAGCAGTACTTC. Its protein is CASSLLGGRRGEQYF.

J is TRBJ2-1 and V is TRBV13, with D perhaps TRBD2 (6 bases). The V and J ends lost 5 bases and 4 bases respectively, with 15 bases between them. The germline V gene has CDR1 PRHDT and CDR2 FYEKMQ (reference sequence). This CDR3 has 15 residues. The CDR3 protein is CASSVGGTGYNEQFF. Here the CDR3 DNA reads TGTGCCAGCAGCGTGGGGGGTACGGGATACAATGAGCAGTTCTTC.

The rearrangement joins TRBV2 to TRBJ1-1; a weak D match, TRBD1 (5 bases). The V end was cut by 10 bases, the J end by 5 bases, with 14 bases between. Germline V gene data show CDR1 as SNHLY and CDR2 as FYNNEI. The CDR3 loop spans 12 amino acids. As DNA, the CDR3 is TGTGCCAACAGGCCTAGAGGAACTGAAGCTTTCTTT. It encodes CANRPRGTEAFF.

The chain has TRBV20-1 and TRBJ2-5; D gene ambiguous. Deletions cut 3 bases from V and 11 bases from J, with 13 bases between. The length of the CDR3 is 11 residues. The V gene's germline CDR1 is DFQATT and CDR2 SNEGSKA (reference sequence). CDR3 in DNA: TGCAGTGCTAGTTCCTCACAGAGACAGTACTTC. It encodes CSASSSQRQYF.

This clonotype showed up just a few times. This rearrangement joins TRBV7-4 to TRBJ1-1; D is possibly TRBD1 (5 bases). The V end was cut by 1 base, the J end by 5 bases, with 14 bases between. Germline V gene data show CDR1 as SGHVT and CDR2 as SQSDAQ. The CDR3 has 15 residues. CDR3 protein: CASSLVFGKGTEAFF. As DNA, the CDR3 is TGTGCCAGCAGCTTAGTGTTCGGGAAGGGGACTGAAGCTTTCTTT.

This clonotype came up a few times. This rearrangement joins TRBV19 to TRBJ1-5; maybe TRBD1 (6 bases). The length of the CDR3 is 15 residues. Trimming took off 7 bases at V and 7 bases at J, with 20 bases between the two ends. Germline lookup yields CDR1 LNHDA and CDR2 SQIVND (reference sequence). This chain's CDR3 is CASTDEGGGGQPQHF. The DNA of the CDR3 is TGTGCCAGTACCGATGAGGGAGGGGGAGGCCAGCCCCAGCATTTT. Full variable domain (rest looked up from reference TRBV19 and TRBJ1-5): DGGITQSPKYLFRKEGQNVTLSCEQNLNHDAMYWYRQDPGQGLRLIYYSQIVNDFQKGDIAEGYSVSREKKESFPLTVTSAQKNPTAFYLCASTDEGGGGQPQHFGDGTRLSIL.

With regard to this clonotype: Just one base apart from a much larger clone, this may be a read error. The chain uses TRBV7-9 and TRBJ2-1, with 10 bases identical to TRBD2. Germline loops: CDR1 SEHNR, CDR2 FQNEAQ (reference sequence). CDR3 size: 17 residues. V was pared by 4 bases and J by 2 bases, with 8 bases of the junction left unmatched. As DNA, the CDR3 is TGTGCCAGCAGCTCCCCTCTAGCGGGAGACGCCTACAATGAGCAGTTCTTC. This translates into CASSSPLAGDAYNEQFF. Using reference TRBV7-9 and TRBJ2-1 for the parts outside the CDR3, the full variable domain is DTGVSQNPRHKITKRGQNVTFRCDPISEHNRLYWYRQTLGQGPEFLTYFQNEAQLEKSRLLSDRFSAERPKGSFSTLEIQRTEQGDSAMYLCASSSPLAGDAYNEQFFGPGTRLTVL.

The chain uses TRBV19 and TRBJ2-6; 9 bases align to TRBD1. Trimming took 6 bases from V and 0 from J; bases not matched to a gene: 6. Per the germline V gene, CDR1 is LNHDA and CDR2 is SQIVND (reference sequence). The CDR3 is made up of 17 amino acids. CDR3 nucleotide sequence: TGTGCCAGTAGCTCCGGGACAGGGTTCTCTGGGGCCAACGTCCTGACTTTC. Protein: CASSSGTGFSGANVLTF.

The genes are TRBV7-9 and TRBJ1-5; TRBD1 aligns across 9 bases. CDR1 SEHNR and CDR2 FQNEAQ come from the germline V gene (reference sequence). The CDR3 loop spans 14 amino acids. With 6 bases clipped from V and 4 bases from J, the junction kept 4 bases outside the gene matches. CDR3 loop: CASSRTGENQPQHF. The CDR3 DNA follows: TGTGCCAGCAGTCGGACAGGGGAAAATCAGCCCCAGCATTTT.